A selection of T cell receptor beta chains follows, all from one sample in a study of T cells expressing NK-cell markers. From its re-call of the 5' RACE reads, TCRdb lists each CDR3 protein once, without DNA. The sample table includes 450,000 to 600,000 distinct CDR3 sequences. Sequenced input: blood T cells: a sorted CD56 or NKG2C T cell subset, CD4+ or CD8+ T cells, or bulk PBMC T cells (not recorded which). The receptors were sampled from a man between 18 and 29 years old in good health. The CDR3 runs from the conserved cysteine through the conserved F or W. The order of the fields is V gene, J gene, CDR3 protein.

V: TRBV7-8
J: TRBJ1-2
CDR3: CASSPSTTGATNYGYTF

V: TRBV7-3
J: TRBJ2-7
CDR3: CASSIPAGTGHTFYEQYF

V: TRBV5-1
J: TRBJ1-4
CDR3: CASTTGTGREKLFF

V: TRBV18
J: TRBJ1-2
CDR3: CASSPEDRGKGYTF

V: TRBV12-3/TRBV12-4
J: TRBJ2-7
CDR3: CASSYFGRLLSYEQYF

V: TRBV7-9
J: TRBJ2-1
CDR3: CASSLSGRQVPEQFF

V: TRBV27
J: TRBJ2-3
CDR3: CSSRLLGTDTQYF

V: TRBV12-3/TRBV12-4
J: TRBJ1-4
CDR3: CASSFAGNEKLFF

V: TRBV29-1
J: TRBJ2-1
CDR3: CSVGTPWENEQFF

V: TRBV5-8
J: TRBJ2-1
CDR3: CASSLGLAGGVNEQFF

V: TRBV6-2/TRBV6-3
J: TRBJ2-3
CDR3: CASSSPHRGSLDTQYF

V: TRBV20-1
J: TRBJ2-2
CDR3: CSARKTSWTGELFF

V: TRBV6-2/TRBV6-3
J: TRBJ2-1
CDR3: CASNVAGGWYEQFF

V: TRBV5-1
J: TRBJ2-5
CDR3: CASSLEVLWGSQETQYF

V: TRBV12-3/TRBV12-4
J: TRBJ2-3
CDR3: CASSAGGLGDTQYF

V: TRBV20-1
J: TRBJ2-2
CDR3: CSAITRGGSGRWNTGELFF

V: TRBV12-3/TRBV12-4
J: TRBJ2-1
CDR3: CASSSSGQILYNEQFF